This T cell receptor (beta chain) was captured in a study of T cell clonotyping in hematopoietic cell transplantation. The wider study: Cytoreduction preceded collection of pretransplant recipient samples.

TCRdb's copy holds only in-frame clones and misses some; the assay was immunoSEQ multiplex PCR. The sample has around 6,000 clones; approximately 97% are singletons. V was pared by 3 bases and J by 1 base, with 15 bases between. The CDR3 has 16 residues. Germline values: CDR1 LNHDA, CDR2 SQIVND (reference sequence). Notes on the study in general: Higher Inverse Simpson Index values in graft donor and pretransplant recipient predicted broader posttransplant TCR diversity. At the given depth, recipient repertoires were over 95% de novo clonotypes.

About this clone: What it recognizes is unknown.

As to time point: recipient sample about 28 days before transplant, after cytoreduction. This clonotype originated in a man between 65 and 79 years old with acute myeloid leukemia. Some clones in this sample may be carry-over from other donors' samples. The sample was peripheral blood mononuclear cells, taken before stem cell transplant. J is TRBJ1-2 and V is TRBV19; D ambiguous. The CDR3 DNA reads TGTGCCAGTAGTATCGGGATGGGCTCGGGTAACTATGGCTACACCTTC. This gives the protein CASSIGMGSGNYGYTF.